This T cell receptor beta chain originates from a study of T cell repertoires in cytomegalovirus infection. Study summary: CMV epitopes in the study were HLA-C-restricted (recently identified) and HLA-B-restricted (well studied). CMV infection together with matching HLA type was indicated by public TCR beta signatures.

A single record per CDR3 protein comes from TCRdb applying MiXCR to the reads. The profile shows about 150,000 distinct CDR3 sequences, more than 30% of them singletons. Findings and caveats of the study: HLA-C-restricted CMV-specific TCR beta clonotypes prevailed in the ex vivo response. Summed frequency of shared TCR beta families picked out CMV carriers who also had the relevant HLA.

The V gene's germline CDR1 is SGHTA and CDR2 FQGNSA. The CDR3 is 16 residues long. V lost 5 bases and J lost 2; bases outside the gene matches: 7. On this clonotype: Its target is unknown.

This sequence originates from a human donor in good health (CMV status not recorded). Some clones in this sample may be carry-over from other donors' samples. The specimen comprised CD8+ T cells from cultured PBMCs, sampled from culture after CMV antigen stimulation. The chain couples TRBV7-2 to TRBJ1-1; 11 nucleotides align to TRBD1. CDR3 bases: TGTGCCAGCAGCCCGGGACAGGGGGTTCAAAACACTGAAGCTTTCTTT. Translation gives CASSPGQGVQNTEAFF.